This T cell receptor beta chain was retrieved from a study of blood T cell repertoires in COVID-19. Across the study: Collection of acute and convalescent COVID-19 samples took place in the United States, Italy and Spain. Sources were T cells, B-cell-depleted T cells, or PBMCs; the material itself was cDNA or gDNA.

In the study's own analysis: The assay estimated nucleated cells by amplifying reference gene primers. Method: immunoSEQ multiplex PCR; TCRdb's copy keeps in-frame clones and lacks some. The V and J calls and clone size are taken from that table; D and trimming were inferred from the DNA. The sample records 300,000 to 400,000 clones, about 90% being singletons. Germline CDR1 MGHRA, CDR2 YSYEKL. The CDR3 runs 18 residues. The V and J ends lost 4 bases and 1 base, in that order; junction bases with no gene match: 6. The rearrangement links TRBV4-1 to TRBJ2-1; 14 positions agree with TRBD2. Sequences were obtained from peripheral blood. The TCR sequence derives from a woman aged 18 to 35 who had recovered from COVID-19. For the CDR3, the DNA is TGCGCCAGCAGCCCAGGGACTAGCGGGAGTAGTTCCTACAATGAGCAGTTCTTC. Translated: CASSPGTSGSSSYNEQFF.